Listed below are T cell receptor beta chains from one sample, sequenced in a study of a mutant IDH1 vaccine in newly diagnosed glioma. These receptors' antigens are unknown. The assay was immunoSEQ multiplex PCR, and TCRdb's table has in-frame clones only and misses some. The data contain under 65,000 clones, 80% of them singletons. The starting material was PBMCs, obtained from a glioma patient whose treatment included an IDH1 peptide vaccine. These receptors all come from a man aged 50 to 60 with glioma. Both conserved end residues are part of each CDR3. D genes are given only for firm matches. Size tells how often a clone was seen (once, few, many) or the class of an expanded clone, and some rows leave it out.

v_call,clone_size,j_call,d_call,cdr3_nt,cdr3_aa
TRBV6-1,.,TRBJ2-5,.,TGTGCCAGCAGTGACGGCAGCCAAGAGACCCAGTACTTC,CASSDGSQETQYF
TRBV6-5,.,TRBJ1-4,.,TGTGCCAGCAGGGCTAGATCGGGGCATAATGAAAAACTGTTTTTT,CASRARSGHNEKLFF
TRBV19,.,TRBJ1-1,.,TGTGCCACAAGTTTGGGGCAAGGTGAAGCTTTCTTT,CATSLGQGEAFF
TRBV7-2,.,TRBJ1-3,.,TGTGCCAGCAGCGATGCAACCTCTGGACACTCTGGAAACACCATATATTTT,CASSDATSGHSGNTIYF
TRBV6-6,.,TRBJ2-7,TRBD1,TGTGCCAGCCACGGACAGGGGGTAGACTACGAGCAGTACTTC,CASHGQGVDYEQYF
TRBV5-4,.,TRBJ1-2,.,TGTGCCAGCAGCTTGGCAAGGGAGGATGGCTACACCTTC,CASSLAREDGYTF
TRBV9,few,TRBJ2-5,TRBD1,TGTGCCAGCAGCCGACAGGGCGGAGAGACCCAGTACTTC,CASSRQGGETQYF
TRBV16,.,TRBJ1-3,.,TGTGCCAGCAGCGAGGAGGCAGATCTCTCTGGAAACACCATATATTTT,CASSEEADLSGNTIYF
TRBV7-2,.,TRBJ2-5,.,TGTGCCAGCAGCTCGGTCGGGGCCCAAGAGACCCAGTACTTC,CASSSVGAQETQYF
TRBV5-1,.,TRBJ1-2,.,TGCGCCAGCAGCTCTGGCTATGGCTACACCTTC,CASSSGYGYTF
TRBV4-1,once,TRBJ2-1,.,TGCGCCAGCAGCCAAGAGAACCGTCCCTACAATGAGCAGTTCTTC,CASSQENRPYNEQFF
TRBV28,once,TRBJ1-4,.,TGTGCCAGCAGGGAACAGGAATATGAAAAACTGTTTTTT,CASREQEYEKLFF
TRBV5-3,few,TRBJ1-1,.,TGTGCCAGAAGCTTGGGGGGGCGGGACACTGAAGCTTTCTTT,CARSLGGRDTEAFF
TRBV27,.,TRBJ2-1,.,TGTGCCAGCAGTTTGGGGGTCTTTAATGAGCAGTTCTTC,CASSLGVFNEQFF
TRBV27,.,TRBJ2-7,.,TGTGCCAGCAGTTTAGTGGACGGCTACGAGCAGTACTTC,CASSLVDGYEQYF
TRBV19,.,TRBJ1-4,.,TGTGCCAGTAGTCTGGGGGAGTCTGAAAAACTGTTTTTT,CASSLGESEKLFF
TRBV19,.,TRBJ1-1,.,TGTGCCAGTTCGACTGACCGCAGAGGATTCTTT,CASSTDRRGFF
TRBV2,.,TRBJ2-1,.,TGTGCCAGCAACAGGGATAGCAATGAGCAGTTCTTC,CASNRDSNEQFF
TRBV7-6,.,TRBJ1-1,.,TGTGCCAGCAGCTCAAGTGCAGGGGCAGAAGCTTTCTTT,CASSSSAGAEAFF
TRBV27,.,TRBJ1-2,TRBD1,TGTGCCGCATTCCGACAGGGGGGTGGCTACACCTTC,CAAFRQGGGYTF
TRBV7-3,.,TRBJ2-2,TRBD2,TGTGCCAGCAGCCCTAGCGGGGACACCGGGGAGCTGTTTTTT,CASSPSGDTGELFF
TRBV5-1,.,TRBJ1-2,.,TGCGCCAGCAGCTACTCCAGCCGGGGGGTGGGCTATGGCTACACCTTC,CASSYSSRGVGYGYTF
TRBV5-6,.,TRBJ1-1,.,TGTGCCAGCAGCTTGTCCATAACCATAGTAGGGATCACTGAAGCTTTCTTT,CASSLSITIVGITEAFF
TRBV6-4,medium-sized,TRBJ2-1,.,TGTGCCAGCAGTGACCGGGACAACAATGAGCAGTTCTTC,CASSDRDNNEQFF
TRBV11-3,.,TRBJ1-1,.,TGTGCCAGCAGCCCCGAATTTCTGAACACTGAAGCTTTCTTT,CASSPEFLNTEAFF
TRBV18,.,TRBJ2-1,.,TGTGCCAGCTCACCTACAGGGATTGAGCAGTTCTTC,CASSPTGIEQFF
TRBV4-1,.,TRBJ2-7,.,TGCGCCAGCAGCCAAGGTAACGAGCAGTACTTC,CASSQGNEQYF
TRBV7-2,.,TRBJ2-2,.,TGTGCCAGCAGCTTTAGCGCCACGAACACCGGGGAGCTGTTTTTT,CASSFSATNTGELFF
TRBV6-6,.,TRBJ1-1,.,TGTGCCAGCAGTGGGGCGTTCGGCACTGAAGCTTTCTTT,CASSGAFGTEAFF
TRBV29-1,.,TRBJ2-5,TRBD1,TGCAGCGCTGGACAGGCGCGGGAGACCCAGTACTTC,CSAGQARETQYF
TRBV19,.,TRBJ2-1,.,TGTGCCAGTAGTATGGGCGGGGAACCCTACAATGAGCAGTTCTTC,CASSMGGEPYNEQFF
TRBV9,.,TRBJ2-1,TRBD2,TGTGCCAGCAGCGTAGGGGCTAGCGGGGAGAATGAGCAGTTCTTC,CASSVGASGENEQFF
TRBV18,.,TRBJ2-7,.,TGTGCCAGCTCACCCGGGAACGGATTCTACGAGCAGTACTTC,CASSPGNGFYEQYF
TRBV2,few,TRBJ1-4,.,TGTGCCAGCAGTGATTTGGGGGTAAAACTGTTTTTT,CASSDLGVKLFF
TRBV30,.,TRBJ2-2,.,TGTGCCTGGAGTACCTCGGAACCCACCGGGGAGCTGTTTTTT,CAWSTSEPTGELFF
TRBV30,.,TRBJ1-3,.,TGTGCCTGGAGTGTAGGGGCGCAGGGGGGAAACACCATATATTTT,CAWSVGAQGGNTIYF
TRBV6-1,.,TRBJ2-1,TRBD2,TGTGCCAGCAGTCCCACAGGACTAGCGCGGTTCTTCTTC,CASSPTGLARFFF
TRBV19,.,TRBJ2-2,.,TGTGCCAGTAGTATGGGACGTAACACCGGGGAGCTGTTTTTT,CASSMGRNTGELFF
TRBV19,.,TRBJ2-5,TRBD1,TGTGCCAGTAGACCTAGGACAGGGGAAGAGACCCAGTACTTC,CASRPRTGEETQYF
TRBV19,few,TRBJ1-1,.,TGTGCCAGTAGTTCGGACCTGAACACTGAAGCTTTCTTT,CASSSDLNTEAFF
TRBV6-5,.,TRBJ1-1,.,TGTGCCAGCAGTTACTCAGTGATGAACACTGAAGCTTTCTTT,CASSYSVMNTEAFF
TRBV11-2,.,TRBJ1-1,TRBD1,TGTGCCAGCAGCCCACAAGGACAGGCGAACACTGAAGCTTTCTTT,CASSPQGQANTEAFF
TRBV5-1,.,TRBJ2-3,TRBD2,TGCGCCAGCAGCTTGACGACTAGCGGGGGGCGGGATACGCAGTATTTT,CASSLTTSGGRDTQYF
TRBV19,.,TRBJ2-5,.,TGTGCCAGTAGTTACTCCCCTGCAAGGGGCCTTGGGACCCAGTACTTC,CASSYSPARGLGTQYF
TRBV5-6,once,TRBJ2-4,.,TGTGCCAGCAGCTTGCAGGGGATTCAGTACTTC,CASSLQGIQYF
TRBV5-1,.,TRBJ2-5,TRBD2,TGCGCCAGCAGCCCCGGGACTAGCATGGGAGAGACCCAGTACTTC,CASSPGTSMGETQYF
TRBV9,.,TRBJ2-3,.,TGTGCCAGCAAAGGGGGGGGTTACACAGATACGCAGTATTTT,CASKGGGYTDTQYF
TRBV5-6,.,TRBJ2-2,TRBD1,TGTGCCAGCAGCTCGCAGGGGGTAAACACCGGGGAGCTGTTTTTT,CASSSQGVNTGELFF
TRBV6-4,once,TRBJ2-7,.,TGTGCCAGCAGTGACCCGTACTTTGACAGCCTCTACGAGCAGTACTTC,CASSDPYFDSLYEQYF
TRBV14,.,TRBJ2-3,TRBD1,TGTGCCAGCACCAAAGGGGGCTTAAAGCCCTGGATCCTATGCACAGATACGCAGTATTTT,CASTKGGLKPWILCTDTQYF
TRBV2,.,TRBJ2-1,.,TGTGCCAGCAGCCAAGTCGGGGTCATATACTCCTACAATGAGCAGTTCTTC,CASSQVGVIYSYNEQFF